These 22 T cell receptor beta chains were sequenced from one sample in a study of CD8 T cells in ankylosing spondylitis. General observations from the study: Characteristic, it appeared, of ankylosing spondylitis blood was a TCR beta motif of fewer than 10 highly homologous variants.

MiXCR, applied by TCRdb to the 5' RACE reads, yields one record per CDR3 protein. This repertoire shows over 400,000 distinct CDR3 sequences, roughly 26% found once; its top ten account for 0.89%. Which antigens these TCRs recognize remains unknown. Sequences were obtained from blood, either unsorted or a sorted T cell fraction (not recorded which). These receptors all stem from a male donor with ankylosing spondylitis.

V and J are TRBV5-1 and TRBJ2-5; D gene ambiguous. Trimming stripped 1 base from V and 5 bases from J, with 9 bases between. The CDR3 runs 13 residues. Per germline, CDR1 SGHRS and CDR2 YFSETQ. As DNA, the CDR3 is TGCGCCAGCAGCTTGCAGGAACGGGAGACCCAGTACTTC. It codes for CASSLQERETQYF. The full variable domain, rest sourced from reference TRBV5-1 and TRBJ2-5, is KAGVTQTPRYLIKTRGQQVTLSCSPISGHRSVSWYQQTPGQGLQFLFEYFSETQRNKGNFPGRFSGRQFSNSRSEMNVSTLELGDSALYLCASSLQERETQYFGPGTRLLVL.

As DNA, the CDR3 is TGCAGCGTGGGAGGGAGGGCCGGAGAGCCTTTCCTGGGGGAGACCCAGTACTTC. This translates into CSVGGRAGEPFLGETQYF. The V and J genes are TRBV29-1 and TRBJ2-5, with 7 nucleotides matching TRBD2. This CDR3 is built from 18 residues. Germline CDR1 is SQVTM and CDR2 is ANQGSEA. V dropped 6 bases and J dropped 5; count of bases not matched to a gene: 24.

The V and J genes are TRBV19 and TRBJ2-1; 8 bases line up with TRBD1. The CDR3 is 12 amino acids. The junction had 6 bases not matched to a gene; V was cut back by 5 bases and J by 12 bases. The germline V gene has CDR1 LNHDA and CDR2 SQIVND (reference sequence). CDR3 bases: TGTGCCAGTAGTGCCCCCGGGACAGGGCAGTTCTTC. It is translated as CASSAPGTGQFF.

V and J are TRBV12-3 or TRBV12-4 and TRBJ2-1; D possibly corresponds to TRBD2 (6 bases). Trimming shortened V by 6 bases and J by 10 bases, and 19 bases separated the two germline ends. This CDR3 contains 14 residues. The CDR3 loop is CASRRDFHNEEQFF. The CDR3 region has the DNA TGTGCCAGCAGGCGGGACTTTCACAATGAGGAGCAGTTCTTC.

This clonotype was observed a few times. This chain connects TRBV7-8 to TRBJ2-3, with 9 positions matching TRBD2. V gave up 5 bases and J gave up 6 bases; unmatched junction bases: 9. This CDR3 spans 15 amino acids. In germline, CDR1 is SGHVS, CDR2 FQNEAQ. CDR3 in amino acids: CASSPISGRLDTQYF. The CDR3 region has the DNA TGTGCCAGCAGCCCAATTAGCGGGAGACTTGATACGCAGTATTTT.

There are a few counts of this clonotype. This chain links TRBV11-2 with TRBJ2-2; 11 bases are shared with TRBD2. The V gene end was trimmed by 2 bases and the J gene end by 4 bases; junction bases not matched to a gene: 9. In germline, CDR1 is SGHAT, CDR2 FQNNGV. CDR3 size: 18 residues. The chain's CDR3 is CASSLIDSGRVTTGELFF. The CDR3 DNA reads TGTGCCAGCAGCTTAATAGATAGCGGGAGGGTTACCACCGGGGAGCTGTTTTTT.

The chain carries TRBV6-5 and TRBJ1-1; 7 bases line up with TRBD1. This CDR3 spans 13 amino acids. Trimming cost V 2 bases and J 11 bases; bases outside gene matches: 8. CDR1 MNHEY and CDR2 SVGAGI come from the germline V gene. In DNA form, the CDR3 reads TGTGCCAGCAGTTACCCGCAGGGGGAATCGGCTTTCTTT. Translated, it gives CASSYPQGESAFF.

This clonotype has a handful of counts. This sequence joins TRBV4-1 and TRBJ1-1; the D is unclear. Germline V gene sequence: CDR1 MGHRA, CDR2 YSYEKL. The ends were cut back, 4 bases at V and 2 bases at J, with 17 bases in the middle. This CDR3 spans 16 amino acids. This CDR3 reads CASSPLAGRSNTEAFF. The CDR3 DNA sequence: TGCGCCAGCAGCCCCCTTGCGGGCAGGAGTAACACTGAAGCTTTCTTT.

This clonotype was counted only a few times. The chain has TRBV24-1 and TRBJ2-5; the D is unclear. Per the germline V gene, CDR1 is KGHDR and CDR2 is SFDVKD. The V end was cut by 6 bases, the J end by 5 bases, with 9 bases between. The CDR3 spans 12 residues. CDR3 sequence (DNA): TGTGCCACCAGTCATGGTATTGAGACCCAGTACTTC. Amino acid sequence: CATSHGIETQYF.

The table lists this clonotype with a few counts. The V and J genes are TRBV7-9 and TRBJ2-7; D remains ambiguous. The length of the CDR3 is 14 residues. Germline assignment: CDR1 SEHNR and CDR2 FQNEAQ (reference sequence). Here the CDR3 reads CASSLDQHSSEQYV. CDR3 in DNA: TGTGCCAGCAGCTTAGACCAACACTCCTCCGAGCAGTACGTC.

The J gene is TRBJ2-5, the V gene TRBV5-1; 11 positions match TRBD2. Germline lookup yields CDR1 SGHRS and CDR2 YFSETQ. The CDR3 consists of 18 residues. J gave up 5 bases and V 0 bases, and 12 bases lay outside the gene matches. The CDR3 here is CASSLGGRLAGMRETQYF. CDR3 bases: TGCGCCAGCAGCTTGGGAGGCCGACTAGCGGGAATGCGGGAGACCCAGTACTTC.

There are a few counts of this clonotype. The chain has TRBV11-2 and TRBJ2-5; possibly TRBD2 for D (6 bases). Germline values: CDR1 SGHAT, CDR2 FQNNGV. The CDR3 length is 14 residues. V lost 0 bases to trimming and J lost 5 bases, with 10 bases between them. The CDR3 DNA reads TGTGCCAGCAGCTTAGACGCAGGGAGGGAGACCCAGTACTTC. Its protein product is CASSLDAGRETQYF.

This clonotype was recorded many times. The chain has TRBV7-9 and TRBJ2-1, with TRBD2 matching over 10 bases. V was clipped by 6 bases and J by 5 bases; unmatched bases: 7. There are 15 residues in the CDR3. Germline CDR1 SEHNR, CDR2 FQNEAQ (reference sequence). The CDR3 sequence: CASRGGLAANNEQFF. The CDR3 DNA is TGTGCCAGCAGGGGAGGACTAGCGGCAAACAATGAGCAGTTCTTC.

This clonotype was counted ten times or more. The chain joins TRBV5-5 to TRBJ2-7; D unclear. CDR1 and CDR2 from the germline V gene are SGHKS and YYEKEE (reference sequence). The CDR3 runs to 13 residues. Trimming removed 0 bases at V and 3 bases at J, with 7 bases between. This chain's CDR3 is CASSLGSDYEQYV. The CDR3, as DNA: TGTGCCAGCAGCTTGGGTTCAGACTACGAGCAGTACGTC.

This clonotype has only a few counts. The V and J genes are TRBV7-7 and TRBJ2-2; 7 positions agree with TRBD1. Germline values: CDR1 SSHAT, CDR2 FNYEAQ (reference sequence). The CDR3 has 15 residues. Germline trimming cut 3 bases from V and 2 bases from J; bases unmatched to any gene: 3. The CDR3 DNA reads TGTGCCAGCAGCTTCGGACAGGCAAACACCGGGGAGCTGTTTTTT. It translates to CASSFGQANTGELFF.

A few counts support this clonotype. The CDR3 sequence is CASSLDATGGIQYF. The CDR3 DNA is TGCGCCAGCAGCTTGGATGCTACAGGAGGAATCCAGTACTTC. The chain has TRBV5-1 and TRBJ2-5; D may be TRBD1 or TRBD2 (5 bases each). V lost 0 bases, J lost 10 bases, and 16 bases lay in between. This CDR3 spans 14 amino acids. Germline assignment: CDR1 SGHRS and CDR2 YFSETQ. Complete variable domain (other parts from reference TRBV5-1 and TRBJ2-5): KAGVTQTPRYLIKTRGQQVTLSCSPISGHRSVSWYQQTPGQGLQFLFEYFSETQRNKGNFPGRFSGRQFSNSRSEMNVSTLELGDSALYLCASSLDATGGIQYFGPGTRLLVL.

This clonotype was seen at least ten times. V and J are TRBV5-1 and TRBJ2-2; TRBD1 matches at 8 bases. Germline trimming cut 3 bases from V and 7 bases from J; bases unmatched to any gene: 8. The V gene's germline CDR1 is SGHRS and CDR2 YFSETQ. The CDR3 consists of 15 residues. The DNA of the CDR3 is TGCGCCAGCAGCTCCTCCGGGACAGGTGTCGGGGAGCTGTTTTTT. Amino acid sequence: CASSSSGTGVGELFF.

The V gene is TRBV10-3, the J gene TRBJ2-1; the match to TRBD2 covers 8 bases. With 8 bases clipped from V and 6 bases from J, the junction kept 9 bases outside the gene matches. The CDR3 is 14 residues long. Germline values: CDR1 ENHRY, CDR2 SYGVKD. The CDR3 nucleotides read TGTGCCATCGGTCCAGCGGGAGTCGGCAATGAGCAGTTCTTC. Protein sequence: CAIGPAGVGNEQFF.

This clonotype was recorded a few times. The chain is built from TRBV25-1 and TRBJ2-4; weak D call: TRBD2 (6 bases). CDR3 length: 14 residues. V was pared by 7 bases and J by 8 bases, with 18 bases between. The germline V gene encodes CDR1 MGHDK and CDR2 SYGVNS. CDR3 residues: CASIDGRKGDIQYF. The CDR3 DNA reads as TGTGCCAGCATTGATGGGAGGAAAGGGGACATTCAGTACTTC.

The chain combines TRBV7-7 with TRBJ1-2; D is undetermined. V lost 3 bases and J lost 5, with 22 bases in between. This CDR3 has 17 residues. Germline V gene data show CDR1 as SSHAT and CDR2 as FNYEAQ (reference sequence). CDR3 coding DNA: TGTGCCAGCAGCTTTCGGTGGTGTAAGGGTCTAGAGTATGGCTACACCTTC. This gives the protein CASSFRWCKGLEYGYTF.

The chain carries TRBV6-1 and TRBJ2-5; the match to TRBD1 covers 7 bases. CDR3 length: 16 amino acids. Germline values: CDR1 MNHNS, CDR2 SASEGT. J was trimmed by 4 bases and V by 0 bases; bases with no gene match: 8. The CDR3 DNA reads TGTGCCAGCAGTGAAGCTGGACCGGGGACAGTAGAGACCCAGTACTTC. It is translated as CASSEAGPGTVETQYF.

The genes are TRBV3-1 and TRBJ2-7; 7 nucleotides align to TRBD2. The CDR3 totals 15 residues. Looked up from germline, CDR1 is LGHDT and CDR2 is YNNKEL (reference sequence). The J segment lost 7 bases and the V segment lost 0 bases, leaving 9 bases of the junction unmatched. The chain's CDR3 is CASSQDTSGMREQYF. CDR3 sequence (DNA): TGTGCCAGCAGCCAAGACACCAGCGGGATGAGGGAGCAGTACTTC.